Sequencing of this T cell receptor beta chain was carried out in a study of STAT3 mutations in large granular lymphocyte leukemia. Study results and caveats: Every T-LGLL patient had at least one immunodominant TCRbeta clonotype. Some patients had persisting codominant clonotypes that could mask small clones. All newly emerging clones after therapy were STAT3 wild type. Clonal expansion was inferred from samples taken at other timepoints.

Points on this clone: Its matching antigen is unknown.

Produced via immunoSEQ multiplex PCR; TCRdb's table is partial and in-frame only. The profile shows several thousand clones, over 75% of them singletons. Material for sequencing was peripheral blood mononuclear cells. The TCR originated in an elderly man with T-cell large granular lymphocyte leukemia. Some clones in this sample may be carry-over from other donors' samples.

The CDR3 reads CAISEPPRGTSGSFGTQYF. The CDR3 DNA reads TGTGCCATCAGTGAGCCACCGCGGGGGACTAGCGGGAGTTTCGGGACGCAGTATTTT. The chain employs TRBV10-3 and TRBJ2-3, with TRBD2 matching 14 bases. The CDR3 sequence is 19 residues long. Per the germline V gene, CDR1 is ENHRY and CDR2 is SYGVKD. The V segment lost 2 bases and the J segment 9 bases; nucleotides outside the gene matches: 16.